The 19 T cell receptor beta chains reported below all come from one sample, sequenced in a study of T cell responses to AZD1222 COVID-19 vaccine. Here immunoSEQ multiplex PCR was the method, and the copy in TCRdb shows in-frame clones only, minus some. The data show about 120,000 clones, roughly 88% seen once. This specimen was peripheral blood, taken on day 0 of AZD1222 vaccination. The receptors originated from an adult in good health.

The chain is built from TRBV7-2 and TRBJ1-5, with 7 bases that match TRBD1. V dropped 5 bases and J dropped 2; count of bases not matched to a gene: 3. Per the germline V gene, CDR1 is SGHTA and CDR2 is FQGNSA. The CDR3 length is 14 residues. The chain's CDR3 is CASSDRVGNQPQHF. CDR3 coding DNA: TGTGCCAGCAGCGACAGGGTTGGCAATCAGCCCCAGCATTTT.

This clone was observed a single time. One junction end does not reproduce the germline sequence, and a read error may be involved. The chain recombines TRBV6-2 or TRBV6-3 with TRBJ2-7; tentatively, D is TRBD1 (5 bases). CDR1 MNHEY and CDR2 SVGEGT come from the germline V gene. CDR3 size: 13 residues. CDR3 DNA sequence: TGTGCCAGCAGTGGGGCCAGTTTCACCTTAAGAAACTTC. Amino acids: CASSGASFTLRNF.

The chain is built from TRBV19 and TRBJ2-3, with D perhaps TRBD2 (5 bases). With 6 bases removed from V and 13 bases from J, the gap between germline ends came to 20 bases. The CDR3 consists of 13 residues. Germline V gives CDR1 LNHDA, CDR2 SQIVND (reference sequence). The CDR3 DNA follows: TGTGCCAGTAGGGATCACCTAGGGAGCAGAAAGTATTTT. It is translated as CASRDHLGSRKYF.

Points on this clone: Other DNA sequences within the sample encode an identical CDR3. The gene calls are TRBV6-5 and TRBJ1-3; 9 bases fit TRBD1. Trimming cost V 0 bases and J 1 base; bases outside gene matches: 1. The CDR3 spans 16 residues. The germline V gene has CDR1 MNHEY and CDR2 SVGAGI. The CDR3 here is CASSYSGQGSGNTIYF. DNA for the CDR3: TGTGCCAGCAGTTACTCGGGACAGGGATCTGGAAACACCATATATTTT.

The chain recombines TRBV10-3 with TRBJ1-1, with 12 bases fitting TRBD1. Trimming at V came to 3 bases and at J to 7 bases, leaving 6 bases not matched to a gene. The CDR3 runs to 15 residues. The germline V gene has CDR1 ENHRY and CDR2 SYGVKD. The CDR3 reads CAISETGQGAGEAFF. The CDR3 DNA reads TGTGCCATCAGTGAAACGGGACAGGGGGCTGGTGAAGCTTTCTTT.

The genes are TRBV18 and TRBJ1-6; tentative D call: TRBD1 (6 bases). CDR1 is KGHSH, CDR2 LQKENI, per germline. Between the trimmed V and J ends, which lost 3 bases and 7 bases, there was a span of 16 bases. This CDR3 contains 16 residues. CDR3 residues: CASSPPSTGLNSPLHF. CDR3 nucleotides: TGTGCCAGCTCACCCCCATCGACAGGATTAAATTCACCCCTCCACTTT.

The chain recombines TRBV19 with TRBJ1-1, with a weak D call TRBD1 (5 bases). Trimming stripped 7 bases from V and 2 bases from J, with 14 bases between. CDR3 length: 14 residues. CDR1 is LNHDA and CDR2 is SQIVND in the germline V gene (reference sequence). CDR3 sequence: CASTQDRLNTEAFF. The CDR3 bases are TGTGCCAGTACCCAAGACAGACTTAACACTGAAGCTTTCTTT. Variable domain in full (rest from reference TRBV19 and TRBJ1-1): DGGITQSPKYLFRKEGQNVTLSCEQNLNHDAMYWYRQDPGQGLRLIYYSQIVNDFQKGDIAEGYSVSREKKESFPLTVTSAQKNPTAFYLCASTQDRLNTEAFFGQGTRLTVV.

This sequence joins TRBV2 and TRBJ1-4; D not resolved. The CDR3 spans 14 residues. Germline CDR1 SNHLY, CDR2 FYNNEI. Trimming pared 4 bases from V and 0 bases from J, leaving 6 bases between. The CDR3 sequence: CASSVVTTNEKLFF. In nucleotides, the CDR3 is TGTGCCAGCAGTGTTGTAACAACTAATGAAAAACTGTTTTTT.

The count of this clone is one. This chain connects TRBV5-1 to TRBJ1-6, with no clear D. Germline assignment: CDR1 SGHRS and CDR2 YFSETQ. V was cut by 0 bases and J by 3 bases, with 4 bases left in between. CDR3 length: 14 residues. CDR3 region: CASSLAGYNSPLHF. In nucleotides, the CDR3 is TGCGCCAGCAGCTTGGCCGGCTATAATTCACCCCTCCACTTT.

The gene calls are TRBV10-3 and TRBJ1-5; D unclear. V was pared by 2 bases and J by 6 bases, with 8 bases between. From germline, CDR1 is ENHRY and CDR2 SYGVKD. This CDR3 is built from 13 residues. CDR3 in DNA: TGTGCCATCAGTGAGACAGTGAGTCAGCCCCAGCATTTT. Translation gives CAISETVSQPQHF.

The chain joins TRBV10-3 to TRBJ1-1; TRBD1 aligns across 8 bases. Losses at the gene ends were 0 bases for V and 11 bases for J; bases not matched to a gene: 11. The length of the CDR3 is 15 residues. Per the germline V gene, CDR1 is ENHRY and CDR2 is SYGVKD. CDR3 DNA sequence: TGTGCCATCAGTGAGTCGTATACAGGGGGATTGCGTGCTTTCTTT. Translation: CAISESYTGGLRAFF.

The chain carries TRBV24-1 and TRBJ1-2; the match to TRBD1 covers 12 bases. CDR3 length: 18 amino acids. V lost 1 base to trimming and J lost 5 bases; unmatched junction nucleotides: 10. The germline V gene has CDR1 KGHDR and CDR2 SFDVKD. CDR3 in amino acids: CATSDFNTGTGGGYGYTF. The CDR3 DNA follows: TGTGCCACCAGTGATTTCAACACCGGGACAGGGGGCGGGTATGGCTACACCTTC.

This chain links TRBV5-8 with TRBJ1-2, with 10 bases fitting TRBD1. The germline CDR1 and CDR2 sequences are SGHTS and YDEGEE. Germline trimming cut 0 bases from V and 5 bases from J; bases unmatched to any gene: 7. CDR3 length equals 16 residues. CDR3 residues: CASSLGWGTGDYGYTF. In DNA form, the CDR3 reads TGTGCCAGCAGCTTGGGCTGGGGGACAGGGGATTATGGCTACACCTTC.

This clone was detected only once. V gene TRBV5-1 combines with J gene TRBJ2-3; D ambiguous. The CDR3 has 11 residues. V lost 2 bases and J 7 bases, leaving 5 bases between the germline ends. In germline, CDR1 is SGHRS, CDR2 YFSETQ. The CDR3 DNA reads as TGCGCCAGCAGCTTAGCGAATACGCAGTATTTT. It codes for CASSLANTQYF.

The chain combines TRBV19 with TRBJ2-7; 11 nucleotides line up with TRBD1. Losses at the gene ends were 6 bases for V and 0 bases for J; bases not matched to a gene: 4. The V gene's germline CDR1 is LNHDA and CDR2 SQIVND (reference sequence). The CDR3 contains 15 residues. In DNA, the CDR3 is TGTGCCAGTAGCACCGGGACAGGGGGCTCCTACGAGCAGTACTTC. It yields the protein CASSTGTGGSYEQYF.

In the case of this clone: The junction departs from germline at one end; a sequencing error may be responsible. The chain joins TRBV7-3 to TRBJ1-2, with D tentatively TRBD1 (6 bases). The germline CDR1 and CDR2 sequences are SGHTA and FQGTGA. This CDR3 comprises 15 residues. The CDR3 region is CASSITGLGNYGYTF. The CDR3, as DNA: TGTGCCAGCAGCATAACAGGGCTTGGTAACTATGGCTACACCTTC.

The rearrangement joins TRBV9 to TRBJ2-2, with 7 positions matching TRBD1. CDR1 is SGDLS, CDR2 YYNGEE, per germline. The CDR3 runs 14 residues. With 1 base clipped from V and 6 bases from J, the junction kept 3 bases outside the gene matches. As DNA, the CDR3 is TGTGCCAGCAGCGTACGACAGGGCCCCGGGGAGCTGTTTTTT. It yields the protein CASSVRQGPGELFF. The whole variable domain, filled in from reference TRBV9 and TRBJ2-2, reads DSGVTQTPKHLITATGQRVTLRCSPRSGDLSVYWYQQSLDQGLQFLIQYYNGEERAKGNILERFSAQQFPDLHSELNLSSLELGDSALYFCASSVRQGPGELFFGEGSRLTVL.

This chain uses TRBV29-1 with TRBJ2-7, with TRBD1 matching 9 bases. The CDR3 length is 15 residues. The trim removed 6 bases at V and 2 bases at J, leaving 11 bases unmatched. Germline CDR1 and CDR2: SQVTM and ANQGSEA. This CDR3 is CSVRYAGQGPYEQYF. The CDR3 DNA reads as TGCAGCGTCCGTTACGCGGGACAGGGCCCCTACGAGCAGTACTTC.

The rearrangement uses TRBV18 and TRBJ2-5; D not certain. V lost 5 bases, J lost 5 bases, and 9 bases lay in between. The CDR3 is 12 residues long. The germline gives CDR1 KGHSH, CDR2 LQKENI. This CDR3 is CASSTMRETQYF. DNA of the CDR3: TGTGCCAGCTCAACGATGAGGGAGACCCAGTACTTC.